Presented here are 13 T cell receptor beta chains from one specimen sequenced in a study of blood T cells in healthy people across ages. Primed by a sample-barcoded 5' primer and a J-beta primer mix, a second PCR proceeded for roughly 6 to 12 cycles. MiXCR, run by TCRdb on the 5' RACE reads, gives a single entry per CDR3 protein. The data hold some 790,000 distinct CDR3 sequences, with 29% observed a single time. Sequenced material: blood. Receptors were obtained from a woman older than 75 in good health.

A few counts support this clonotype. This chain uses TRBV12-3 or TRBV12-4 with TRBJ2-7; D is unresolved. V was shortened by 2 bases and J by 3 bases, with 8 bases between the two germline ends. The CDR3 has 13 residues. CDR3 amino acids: CASSLKQNYEQYF. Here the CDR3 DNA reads TGTGCCAGCAGTTTAAAACAGAACTACGAGCAGTACTTC.

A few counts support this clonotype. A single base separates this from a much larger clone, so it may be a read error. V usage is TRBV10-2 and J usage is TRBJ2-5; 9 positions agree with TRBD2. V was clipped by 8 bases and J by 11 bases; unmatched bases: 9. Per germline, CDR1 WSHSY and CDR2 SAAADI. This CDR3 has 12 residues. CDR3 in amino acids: CASLAGNNEQYF. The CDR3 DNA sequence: TGCGCCAGCCTAGCGGGGAACAATGAGCAGTACTTC.

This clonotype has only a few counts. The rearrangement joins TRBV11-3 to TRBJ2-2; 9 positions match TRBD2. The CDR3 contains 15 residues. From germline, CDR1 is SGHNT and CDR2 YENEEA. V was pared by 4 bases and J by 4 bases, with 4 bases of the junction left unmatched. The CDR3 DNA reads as TGTGCCAGCAGCTCCGGACTAGCGTTCACCGGGGAGCTGTTTTTT. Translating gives CASSSGLAFTGELFF.

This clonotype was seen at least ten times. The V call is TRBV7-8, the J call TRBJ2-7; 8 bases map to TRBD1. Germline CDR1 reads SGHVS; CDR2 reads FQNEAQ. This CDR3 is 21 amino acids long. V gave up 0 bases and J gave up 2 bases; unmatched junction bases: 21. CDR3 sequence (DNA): TGTGCCAGCAGCTTAGCACCCGGGATACCGCGGACAGGGAGGTTAACCTACGAGCAGTACTTC. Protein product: CASSLAPGIPRTGRLTYEQYF.

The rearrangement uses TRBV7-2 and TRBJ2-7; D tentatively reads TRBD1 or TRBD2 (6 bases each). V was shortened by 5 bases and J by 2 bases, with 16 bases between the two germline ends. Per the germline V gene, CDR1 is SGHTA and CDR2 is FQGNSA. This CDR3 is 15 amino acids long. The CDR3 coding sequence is TGTGCCAGCAGCCCCCGAACAGGGAGGACCTACGAGCAGTACTTC. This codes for CASSPRTGRTYEQYF.

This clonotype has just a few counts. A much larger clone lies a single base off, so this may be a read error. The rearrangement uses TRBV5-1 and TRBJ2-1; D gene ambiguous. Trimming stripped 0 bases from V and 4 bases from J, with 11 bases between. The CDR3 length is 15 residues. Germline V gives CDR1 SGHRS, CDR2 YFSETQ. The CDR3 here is CASSLGPPGYNEQFF. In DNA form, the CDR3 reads TGCGCCAGCAGCTTGGGCCCGCCAGGTTACAATGAGCAGTTCTTC.

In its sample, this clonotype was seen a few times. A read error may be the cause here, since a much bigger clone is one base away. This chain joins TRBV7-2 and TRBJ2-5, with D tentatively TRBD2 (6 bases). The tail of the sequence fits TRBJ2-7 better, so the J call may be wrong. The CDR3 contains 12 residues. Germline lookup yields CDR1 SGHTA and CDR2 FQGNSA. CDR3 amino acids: CASSLQEGEQYF. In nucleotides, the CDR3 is TGTGCCAGCAGCTTACAGGAGGGCGAGCAGTACTTC.

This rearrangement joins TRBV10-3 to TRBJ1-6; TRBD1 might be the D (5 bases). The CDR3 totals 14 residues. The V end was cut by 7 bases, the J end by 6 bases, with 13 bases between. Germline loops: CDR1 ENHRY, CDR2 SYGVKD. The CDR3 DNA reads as TGTGCCATCAAGGGGAAGTCGGCTAATTCACCCCTCCACTTT. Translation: CAIKGKSANSPLHF.

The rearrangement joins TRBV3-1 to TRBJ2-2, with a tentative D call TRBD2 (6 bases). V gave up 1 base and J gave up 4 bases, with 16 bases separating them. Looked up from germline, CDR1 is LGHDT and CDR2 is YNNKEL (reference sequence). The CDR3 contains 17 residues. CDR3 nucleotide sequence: TGTGCCAGCAGCCAAGTGACGGGGGAACCTGCCACCGGGGAGCTGTTTTTT. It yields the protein CASSQVTGEPATGELFF.

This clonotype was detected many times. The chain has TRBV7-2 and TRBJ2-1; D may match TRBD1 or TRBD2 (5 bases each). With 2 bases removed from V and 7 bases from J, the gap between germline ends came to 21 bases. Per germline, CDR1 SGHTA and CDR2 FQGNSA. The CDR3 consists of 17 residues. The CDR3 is CASSLSRAGTRQNEQFF. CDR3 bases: TGTGCCAGCAGCTTAAGTCGCGCCGGGACGAGACAGAATGAGCAGTTCTTC.

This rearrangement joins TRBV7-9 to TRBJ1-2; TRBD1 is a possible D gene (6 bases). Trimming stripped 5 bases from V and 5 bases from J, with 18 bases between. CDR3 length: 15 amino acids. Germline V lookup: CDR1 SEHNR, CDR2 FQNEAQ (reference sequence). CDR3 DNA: TGTGCCAGCAGCCGTACAGGGCGGTCGGGTTATGGCTACACCTTC. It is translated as CASSRTGRSGYGYTF.

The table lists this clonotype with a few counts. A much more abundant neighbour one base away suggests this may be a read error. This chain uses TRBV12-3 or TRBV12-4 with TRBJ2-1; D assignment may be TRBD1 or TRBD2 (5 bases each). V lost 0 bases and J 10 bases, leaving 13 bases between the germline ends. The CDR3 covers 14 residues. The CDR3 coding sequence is TGTGCCAGCAGTTTAGCGGGGCCGTGCGGGGAGCAGTTCTTC. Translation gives CASSLAGPCGEQFF.

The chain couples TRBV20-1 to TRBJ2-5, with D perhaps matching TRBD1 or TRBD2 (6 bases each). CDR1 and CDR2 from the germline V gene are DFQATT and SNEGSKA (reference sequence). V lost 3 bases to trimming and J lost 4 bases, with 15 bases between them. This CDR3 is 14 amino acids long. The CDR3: CSASSGGPSETQYF. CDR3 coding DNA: TGCAGTGCTAGTAGTGGGGGGCCGTCAGAGACCCAGTACTTC.